This TCR beta chain came from a study of CD8+ T cells in alopecia areata. Reverse transcription of extracted RNA yielded cDNA, which provided the sequencing template. TCRdb's copy holds only in-frame clones and misses some; the assay was immunoSEQ multiplex PCR. This sample carries around 100,000 clones and no singletons, and about 19% goes to the top ten. This clone showed up many times. The protein TCRdb lists differs from the translation of the DNA at residue 11; the protein given here is translated from the DNA itself. The gene names here belong to mouse. The read terminates 3 residues before the CDR3 end, so the remaining end is supplied by the germline J gene. There are 14 residues in the CDR3. V lost 3 bases and J 7 bases, leaving 10 bases between the germline ends. Germline CDR1 reads NSQYPW; CDR2 reads LRSPGD (reference sequence).

Sequencing input: lesional skin. The V call is TRBV1, the J call TRBJ1-6, with D perhaps matching TRBD1 (6 bases). TRBJ1-6 is given ORF status, its function remaining uncertain. This clonotype originated in a C3H/HeJ mouse with alopecia areata. This line is of MHC haplotype H2-k. This chain's CDR3 is CTCSAHRENSPLYF. The part of the CDR3 DNA that was read is TGCACCTGCAGTGCCCACAGGGAGAATTCGCCC.